The clone carrying this TCR beta chain was found once. The entry originates in a study of blood T cell repertoires in COVID-19. Study summary: Specimens from acute and convalescent COVID-19 originated in the United States, Italy and Spain. T cells, B-cell-depleted T cells, or PBMCs provided the cDNA or gDNA that served as material.

Trimming took 4 bases from V and 0 from J, leaving 13 bases between them. Germline values: CDR1 SGHRS, CDR2 YFSETQ. The CDR3 sequence is 15 residues long. Original processing notes: Amplification of reference gene primers provided the estimated nucleated cell counts. Clones were sequenced by immunoSEQ multiplex PCR, and TCRdb holds only the in-frame ones, with some missing. The V and J calls and the clone size are those of that table, but D and trimming were determined from the DNA. Among 200,000 to 250,000 clones listed, more than 75% were seen once. The receptor was isolated from a man aged 50-60 years with acute or convalescent COVID-19. The chain couples TRBV5-1 to TRBJ1-1, with D possibly being TRBD1 (5 bases). Sample: peripheral blood. In nucleotides, the CDR3 is TGCGCCAGCAGCCCGGCGGGGGTTATGAACACTGAAGCTTTCTTT. The encoded protein is CASSPAGVMNTEAFF.